This TCR beta chain stems from a study of blood T cells in healthy people across ages. Using a J-beta primer mix together with a sample-barcoded 5' primer, a second PCR was run for about 6 to 11 cycles. TCRdb used MiXCR to reprocess the 5' RACE reads, holding one entry per CDR3 protein. The sample comprises over a million distinct CDR3 sequences, roughly 43% of which are singletons, and about 4% rests with the top ten. This CDR3 spans 12 amino acids. Looked up from germline, CDR1 is SQVTM and CDR2 is ANQGSEA. About this clonotype: Compared with germline, one end of the junction differs, possibly owing to a read error.

PBMCs, at least 7 million per sample, were isolated. The total RNA that was extracted per sample amounted to at least 6 micrograms. Sequenced sample: blood. The chain combines TRBV29-1 with TRBJ2-7; 7 bases fit TRBD2. The receptor was derived from a woman under 30 in good health. In DNA form, the CDR3 reads TGCAGCGTAACCGGGATCAGCGGGGTAATCGGATTC. Protein sequence: CSVTGISGVIGF.